In its sample, the clone carrying this T cell receptor (beta chain) was seen a few times. The data stem from a study of CD8+ T cells in alopecia areata. The germline V gene encodes CDR1 SGHAT and CDR2 FQNNGV. There are 18 residues in the CDR3. V trimming: 1 base; J trimming: 2 bases; junction bases outside the gene matches: 14. Investigators isolated RNA and reverse transcribed it into cDNA to act as the sequencing template. The protocol was immunoSEQ multiplex PCR, while the TCRdb copy is restricted to in-frame clones and leaves out a portion. The sample yields under 65,000 clones, 44% seen once. The rearrangement links TRBV11-2 to TRBJ2-7, with 7 nucleotides matching TRBD2. The source is a human donor with alopecia areata. Sequenced sample: NKG2D-low CD8+ T cells sorted from blood. As DNA, the CDR3 is TGTGCCAGCAGCTTAGTACTCCCCGGGGGGAACACCCCCTACGAGCAGTACTTC. This translates into CASSLVLPGGNTPYEQYF.